Detailed here is one T cell receptor beta chain. Other DNA sequences in the same sample also yield this CDR3. As handled by the study authors: Estimates of nucleated cell counts were drawn from the amplification of reference gene primers. The method was immunoSEQ multiplex PCR; TCRdb's version includes in-frame clones alone and lacks a portion of them. V and J calls and clone size are copied from that table; D and trimming were computed from the DNA. The repertoire consists of 250,000 to 350,000 clones, with around 90% occurring once and the leading ten covering approximately 6.8%. This sample is part of a study of blood T cell repertoires in COVID-19. Study as a whole: Sites in the United States, Italy and Spain provided acute and convalescent COVID-19 samples.

Recruited during active infection, patients (from Seattle) were subsequently followed longitudinally. The CDR3 is 12 residues long. The V end lost 6 bases, the J end lost 1 base, and 7 bases lay between the germline ends. Sequenced sample: peripheral blood. This rearrangement joins TRBV12-3 or TRBV12-4 to TRBJ2-7, with a weak D call TRBD2 (5 bases). The TCR sequence derives from a woman in her twenties or thirties with COVID-19, enrolled during active disease. CDR3 sequence: CASRGGSYEQYF. The CDR3 DNA is TGTGCCAGCAGAGGAGGTTCCTACGAGCAGTACTTC.